The entry below gives a single TCR beta chain sequence along with its context. Germline trimming cut 2 bases from V and 0 bases from J; bases unmatched to any gene: 10. CDR1 is PRHDT and CDR2 is FYEKMQ in the germline V gene (reference sequence). There are 17 residues in the CDR3. This entry is derived from a study of blood T cell repertoires in COVID-19. Across the study: Researchers got acute and convalescent COVID-19 samples from the United States, Italy and Spain. Sample material is recorded as cDNA or gDNA derived from T cells, B-cell-depleted T cells, or PBMCs.

Methods used by the authors: Amplified reference gene primers provided the basis for estimating nucleated cell counts. Assay used: immunoSEQ multiplex PCR; TCRdb lists only in-frame clones, some missing. D and trimming come from the DNA, and the V and J calls and clone size come from that table. The sample contains 60,000 to 90,000 clones, around 67% of which appear only once. Sequencing was done on a sample of peripheral blood. The source is a human donor with acute or convalescent COVID-19. The donor label of this sample is uncertain. The genes are TRBV13 and TRBJ2-7, with 7 bases aligning to TRBD2. CDR3 protein: CASSLPSLGGSSYEQYF. The CDR3, as DNA: TGTGCCAGCAGCTTACCGTCATTGGGAGGGAGCTCCTACGAGCAGTACTTC.